Each of the 11 T cell receptor beta chains below was sequenced from the same sample in a study of cytomegalovirus exposure and HLA in healthy donors. The study ran its PCR with 60 Vbeta and 13 Jbeta primers. TCRdb's copy holds only in-frame clones and misses some; the assay was immunoSEQ multiplex PCR. There are over 55,000 clones in the sample; around 77% occur only once, and less than 5% lies in the top ten. The sample comprised PBMCs. Every receptor here comes from a woman in her twenties or thirties in good health and CMV-seronegative.

The CDR3 DNA follows: TGTGCCTGGAAGGCAGCGGGGTACTACAATGAGCAGTTCTTC. Translated: CAWKAAGYYNEQFF. The genes are TRBV30 and TRBJ2-1; 7 nucleotides match TRBD2. Germline assignment: CDR1 GTSNPN and CDR2 SVGIG (reference sequence). This CDR3 has 14 amino acids. V lost 4 bases and J lost 3; bases outside the gene matches: 6. Full variable domain (outside the CDR3, taken from reference TRBV30 and TRBJ2-1): SQTIHQWPATLVQPVGSPLSLECTVEGTSNPNLYWYRQAAGRGLQLLFYSVGIGQISSEVPQNLSASRPQDRQFILSSKKLLLSDSGFYLCAWKAAGYYNEQFFGPGTRLTVL.

The chain uses TRBV6-5 and TRBJ2-5; 7 bases line up with TRBD1. The germline gives CDR1 MNHEY, CDR2 SVGAGI. CDR3 length: 16 amino acids. V gave up 2 bases and J gave up 1 base; unmatched junction bases: 7. In DNA form, the CDR3 reads TGTGCCAGCAGTTACACAGGGGCTCCGGGCCAAGAGACCCAGTACTTC. It codes for CASSYTGAPGQETQYF.

V usage is TRBV9 and J usage is TRBJ2-3, with no clear D. V dropped 2 bases and J dropped 4 bases, with 14 bases sitting between them. This CDR3 contains 15 residues. Germline CDR1 is SGDLS and CDR2 is YYNGEE. For the CDR3, the DNA is TGTGCCAGCAGCGTCGCCCCCACGAGCGCAGATACGCAGTATTTT. Its protein is CASSVAPTSADTQYF. The full variable domain, in which reference TRBV9 and TRBJ2-3 provide the parts outside the CDR3, is DSGVTQTPKHLITATGQRVTLRCSPRSGDLSVYWYQQSLDQGLQFLIQYYNGEERAKGNILERFSAQQFPDLHSELNLSSLELGDSALYFCASSVAPTSADTQYFGPGTRLTVL.

The chain combines TRBV18 with TRBJ2-5; D unresolved. Germline CDR1 is KGHSH and CDR2 is LQKENI. With 2 bases removed from V and 5 bases from J, the gap between germline ends came to 12 bases. CDR3 length: 14 amino acids. The CDR3 DNA is TGTGCCAGCTCACCAGAAGTGTTCCGGGAGACCCAGTACTTC. This gives the protein CASSPEVFRETQYF.

CDR3 coding DNA: TGTGCCAGCTCACCACGGGCCGACCAAGAGACCCAGTACTTC. This gives the protein CASSPRADQETQYF. This chain connects TRBV18 to TRBJ2-5; D gene uncertain. The CDR3 covers 14 residues. Trimming took 1 base from V and 0 from J, leaving 6 bases between them. The V gene's germline CDR1 is KGHSH and CDR2 LQKENI. Full variable domain (remainder filled in from reference TRBV18 and TRBJ2-5): NAGVMQNPRHLVRRRGQEARLRCSPMKGHSHVYWYRQLPEEGLKFMVYLQKENIIDESGMPKERFSAEFPKEGPSILRIQQVVRGDSAAYFCASSPRADQETQYFGPGTRLLVL.

This clone was seen just once. V is TRBV7-9 and J is TRBJ1-1, with D maybe TRBD1 (6 bases). Per germline, CDR1 SEHNR and CDR2 FQNEAQ (reference sequence). Trimming shortened V by 1 base and J by 1 base, and 7 bases separated the two germline ends. This CDR3 contains 14 residues. CDR3 sequence reads: CASSLVTGNTEAFF. In DNA, the CDR3 is TGTGCCAGCAGCTTAGTGACAGGGAACACTGAAGCTTTCTTT.

This clone was detected a few times. The chain links TRBV2 to TRBJ2-7; 9 bases agree with TRBD2. Trimming removed 3 bases from V and 2 bases from J; junction bases left unmatched: 2. Germline V CDR1 and CDR2: SNHLY, FYNNEI. The CDR3 extends over 14 amino acids. Here the CDR3 reads CASSDVAGAYEQYF. In nucleotides, the CDR3 is TGTGCCAGCAGTGATGTAGCGGGGGCCTACGAGCAGTACTTC.

V and J are TRBV6-5 and TRBJ1-4; maybe TRBD1 (6 bases). The CDR3 length is 15 residues. Germline V gives CDR1 MNHEY, CDR2 SVGAGI. The V and J ends lost 9 bases and 3 bases respectively, with 17 bases between them. The CDR3 region has the DNA TGTGCCAGTACCCCCCATGGACAGTCTAATGAAAAACTGTTTTTT. This codes for CASTPHGQSNEKLFF.

This clone was counted between two and nine times. V and J are TRBV5-6 and TRBJ2-1, with 7 positions matching TRBD1. The V segment lost 2 bases and the J segment 9 bases; nucleotides outside the gene matches: 20. Per the germline V gene, CDR1 is SGHDT and CDR2 is YYEEEE. CDR3 length equals 18 residues. CDR3 in amino acids: CASSFYALGQPQSGEQFF. The DNA of the CDR3 is TGTGCCAGCAGCTTCTATGCGTTGGGACAGCCCCAGTCAGGTGAGCAGTTCTTC.

The V and J genes are TRBV5-4 and TRBJ2-7, with 10 bases matching TRBD2. This CDR3 spans 17 amino acids. Losses at the gene ends were 3 bases for V and 0 bases for J; bases not matched to a gene: 9. Germline V lookup: CDR1 SGHNT, CDR2 YYREEE (reference sequence). CDR3 nucleotides: TGTGCCAGCAGCTCAAGACTAGCGGGCGGCAGCTCCTACGAGCAGTACTTC. This codes for CASSSRLAGGSSYEQYF.

The CDR3 sequence is CASSQLATGVWNEQFF. The DNA of the CDR3 is TGTGCCAGCAGCCAACTTGCGACGGGAGTATGGAATGAGCAGTTCTTC. The chain joins TRBV14 to TRBJ2-1; possibly TRBD2 for D (6 bases). This CDR3 is built from 16 residues. Trimming pared 2 bases from V and 7 bases from J, leaving 18 bases between. Germline values: CDR1 SGHDN, CDR2 FVKESK.